This T cell receptor beta chain was captured in a study of response to subunit inactivated influenza vaccine. Study results and caveats: The authors suggested that few new T cells are recruited per seasonal influenza vaccination.

The length of the CDR3 is 13 residues. V gave up 1 base and J gave up 7 bases, with 8 bases separating them. Germline V CDR1 and CDR2: SGHTA, FQGNSA. This clonotype was seen more than once but under ten times. What it binds is unknown. Each CDR3 protein gets one entry after TCRdb re-called the RT-PCR reads with MiXCR. Of 500,000 to 750,000 distinct CDR3 sequences listed, approximately 14% were seen once; the top ten hold approximately 10%. The chain employs TRBV7-2 and TRBJ2-1; D remains ambiguous. Source: PBMCs from blood, taken 11 to 12 days after vaccination. This TCR came from a man in his fifties who received an inactivated influenza vaccine. DNA for the CDR3: TGTGCCAGCAGCTTAGAACAGCGTAATGAGCAGTTCTTC. It yields the protein CASSLEQRNEQFF.